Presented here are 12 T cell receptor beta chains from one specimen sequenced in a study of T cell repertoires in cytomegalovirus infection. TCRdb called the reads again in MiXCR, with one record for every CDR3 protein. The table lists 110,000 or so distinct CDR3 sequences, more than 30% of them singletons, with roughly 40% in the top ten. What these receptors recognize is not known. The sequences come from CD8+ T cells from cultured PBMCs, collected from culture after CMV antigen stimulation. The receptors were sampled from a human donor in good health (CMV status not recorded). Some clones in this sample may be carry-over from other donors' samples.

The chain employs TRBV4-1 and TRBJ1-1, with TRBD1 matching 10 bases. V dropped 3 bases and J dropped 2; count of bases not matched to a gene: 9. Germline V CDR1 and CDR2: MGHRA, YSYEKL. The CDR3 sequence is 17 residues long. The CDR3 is CASSHRDRGVENTEAFF. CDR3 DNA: TGCGCCAGCAGCCACCGGGACAGGGGCGTCGAAAACACTGAAGCTTTCTTT.

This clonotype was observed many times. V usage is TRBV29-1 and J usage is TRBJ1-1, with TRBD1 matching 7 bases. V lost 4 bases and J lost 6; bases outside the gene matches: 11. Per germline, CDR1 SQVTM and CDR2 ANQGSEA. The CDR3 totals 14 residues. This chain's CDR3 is CSVVTFDRESEAFF. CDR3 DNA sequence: TGCAGCGTTGTTACCTTCGACAGGGAATCTGAAGCTTTCTTT.

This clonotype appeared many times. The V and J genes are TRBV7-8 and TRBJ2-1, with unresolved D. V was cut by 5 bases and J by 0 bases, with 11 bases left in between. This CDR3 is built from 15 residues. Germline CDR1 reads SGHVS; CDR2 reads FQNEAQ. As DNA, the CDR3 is TGTGCCAGCAGCCCCGAAGGAAGCTCCTACAATGAGCAGTTCTTC. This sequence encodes CASSPEGSSYNEQFF.

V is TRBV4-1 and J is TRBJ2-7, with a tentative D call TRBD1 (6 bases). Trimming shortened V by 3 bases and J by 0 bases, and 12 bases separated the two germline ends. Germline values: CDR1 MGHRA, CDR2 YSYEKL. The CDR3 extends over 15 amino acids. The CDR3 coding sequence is TGCGCCAGCAGCCAGGACAGAAGCAGCTCCTACGAGCAGTACTTC. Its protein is CASSQDRSSSYEQYF.

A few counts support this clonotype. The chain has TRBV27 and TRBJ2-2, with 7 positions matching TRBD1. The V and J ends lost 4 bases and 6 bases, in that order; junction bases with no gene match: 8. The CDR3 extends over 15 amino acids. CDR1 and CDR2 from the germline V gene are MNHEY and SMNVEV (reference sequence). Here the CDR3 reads CASSSTDRVAGELFF. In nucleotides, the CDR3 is TGTGCCAGCAGTTCAACCGACAGGGTGGCCGGGGAGCTGTTTTTT.

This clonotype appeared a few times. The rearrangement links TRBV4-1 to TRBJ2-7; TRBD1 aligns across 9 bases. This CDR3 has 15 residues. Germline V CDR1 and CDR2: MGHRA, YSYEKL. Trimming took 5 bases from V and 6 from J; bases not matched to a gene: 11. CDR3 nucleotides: TGCGCCAGCAGCGCGGGGACAGGGATGATGGCCGAGCAGTACTTC. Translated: CASSAGTGMMAEQYF.

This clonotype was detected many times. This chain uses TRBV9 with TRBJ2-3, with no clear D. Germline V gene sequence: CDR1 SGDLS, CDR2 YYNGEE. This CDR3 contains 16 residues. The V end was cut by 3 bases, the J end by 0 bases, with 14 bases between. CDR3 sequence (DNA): TGTGCCAGCAGCGCCGCTCTTCTATCTAGCACAGATACGCAGTATTTT. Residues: CASSAALLSSTDTQYF.

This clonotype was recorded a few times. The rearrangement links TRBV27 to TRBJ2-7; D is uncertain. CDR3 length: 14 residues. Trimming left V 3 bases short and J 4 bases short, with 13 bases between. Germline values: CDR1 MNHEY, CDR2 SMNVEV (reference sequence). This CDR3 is CASSFGSESYEQYF. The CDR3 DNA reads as TGTGCCAGCAGTTTTGGTTCGGAATCTTACGAGCAGTACTTC.

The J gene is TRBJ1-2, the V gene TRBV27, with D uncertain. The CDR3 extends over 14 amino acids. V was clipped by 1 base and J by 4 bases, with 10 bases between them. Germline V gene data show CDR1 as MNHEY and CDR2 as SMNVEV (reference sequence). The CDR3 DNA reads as TGTGCCAGCAGTTTATTCGGGGATCTCTATGGCTACACCTTC. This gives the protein CASSLFGDLYGYTF.

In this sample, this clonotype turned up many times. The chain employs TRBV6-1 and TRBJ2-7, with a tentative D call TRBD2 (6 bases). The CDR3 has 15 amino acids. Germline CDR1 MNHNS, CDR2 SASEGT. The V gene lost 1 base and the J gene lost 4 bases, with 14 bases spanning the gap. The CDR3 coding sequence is TGTGCCAGCAGTGAAGTCGTCTTCCGGGGGTACGAGCAGTACTTC. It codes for CASSEVVFRGYEQYF.

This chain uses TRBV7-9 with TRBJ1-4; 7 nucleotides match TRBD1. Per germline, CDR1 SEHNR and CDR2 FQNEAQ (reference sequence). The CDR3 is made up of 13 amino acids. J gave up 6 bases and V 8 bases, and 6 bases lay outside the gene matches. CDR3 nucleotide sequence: TGTGCCAGCCGTTCAGGGGGGGATGAAAAACTGTTTTTT. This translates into CASRSGGDEKLFF. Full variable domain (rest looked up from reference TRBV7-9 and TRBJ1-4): DTGVSQNPRHKITKRGQNVTFRCDPISEHNRLYWYRQTLGQGPEFLTYFQNEAQLEKSRLLSDRFSAERPKGSFSTLEIQRTEQGDSAMYLCASRSGGDEKLFFGSGTQLSVL.

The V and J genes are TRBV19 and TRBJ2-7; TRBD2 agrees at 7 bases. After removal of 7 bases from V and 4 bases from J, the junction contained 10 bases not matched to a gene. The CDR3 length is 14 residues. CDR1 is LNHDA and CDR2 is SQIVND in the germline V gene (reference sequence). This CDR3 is CASTPGLTWYEQYF. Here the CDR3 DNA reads TGTGCCAGTACCCCGGGACTAACCTGGTACGAGCAGTACTTC.